These 22 T cell receptor beta chains share one sample of origin, sequenced in a study of CD8+ T cells in alopecia areata (dated by TCRdb to between 2018 and 2020). Interpreted using the paper, the treatment or condition label stands for: oral pan-JAK inhibitor, 5-10 mg twice daily. Preparation of the library involved the immunoSEQ multiplex PCR assay. To provide template for TCR sequencing, every sample had RNA extracted and reverse transcribed into cDNA. TCRdb stores this immuneACCESS table with in-frame sequences only. Part of the clones is absent; in the studies checked, under half of the shortfall reflects unresolved V genes, and no reason is known for the rest. This sample holds roughly 64,000 clones; 40% to 55% were observed only once. Around 21% of the sample is taken by the ten largest. This specimen was CD8+ T cells sorted from blood, taken at approximately week 36, from a patient treated with tofacitinib. The receptor set was obtained from a human donor with alopecia areata.

This clone was counted a few times. This chain uses TRBV28 with TRBJ2-5; D gene unclear. CDR1 is MDHEN, CDR2 SYDVKM, per germline. The CDR3 is made up of 14 amino acids. The V gene lost 8 bases and the J gene lost 5 bases, with 18 bases spanning the gap. CDR3 residues: CASRTAQPQETQYF. The CDR3 bases are TGTGCCAGCCGGACCGCCCAACCCCAGGAGACCCAGTACTTC.

Comments on this clone: This likely reflects a read error, since a far larger clone is one base away. Other nucleotide sequences in the sample specify the same CDR3. The rearrangement uses TRBV7-9 and TRBJ1-5; TRBD1 might be the D (5 bases). Germline CDR1 SEHNR, CDR2 FQNEAQ (reference sequence). The CDR3 contains 15 residues. V shed 5 bases and J shed 0 bases, with 11 bases lying between them. CDR3 DNA: TGTGCCAGCAGCCAAGAGGGGAATAGCAATCAGCCCCAGCATTTT. It yields the protein CASSQEGNSNQPQHF.

The J gene is TRBJ2-1, the V gene TRBV2, with TRBD2 identical over 10 bases. The CDR3 consists of 14 residues. V lost 4 bases, J lost 5 bases, and 2 bases stayed unmatched. Germline-derived CDR1 and CDR2 are SNHLY and FYNNEI. The CDR3 sequence: CASSGLAGDNEQFF. CDR3 coding DNA: TGTGCCAGCAGTGGTCTAGCGGGGGACAATGAGCAGTTCTTC.

In DNA, the CDR3 is TGTGCCAGCTGTCCCCAGCGGGCCTACGAGCAGTACTTC. Protein: CASCPQRAYEQYF. The gene calls are TRBV27 and TRBJ2-7; D perhaps matches TRBD2 (6 bases). Germline V gene lookup returns CDR1 MNHEY and CDR2 SMNVEV (reference sequence). Trimming left V 8 bases short and J 2 bases short, with 13 bases between. CDR3 size: 13 residues.

The V call is TRBV13, the J call TRBJ2-7; D call uncertain. The length of the CDR3 is 16 residues. Germline lookup yields CDR1 PRHDT and CDR2 FYEKMQ (reference sequence). V was pared by 0 bases and J by 3 bases, with 15 bases between. The CDR3 coding sequence is TGTGCCAGCAGCTTAGGGGGTGCGACGGATTACTACGAGCAGTACTTC. Encoded protein: CASSLGGATDYYEQYF.

In regard to this clone: An end of the junction differs from the germline gene, which may be a read error. The chain uses TRBV15 and TRBJ2-7; D is perhaps TRBD1 or TRBD2 (5 bases each). This CDR3 comprises 13 residues. Looked up from germline, CDR1 is LNHNV and CDR2 is YYDKDF (reference sequence). CDR3 nucleotide sequence: TGTGCCACCAGTAGAGGGGTAGGATACGAGCAGTACTTC. Translating gives CATSRGVGYEQYF.

The chain links TRBV9 to TRBJ2-1, with D perhaps TRBD2 (6 bases). V was trimmed by 2 bases and J by 5 bases, leaving 14 bases between them. CDR3 length equals 15 residues. The germline V gene encodes CDR1 SGDLS and CDR2 YYNGEE. The CDR3 DNA follows: TGTGCCAGCAGCGTGGGGGGTGGATGGGACAATGAGCAGTTCTTC. As protein: CASSVGGGWDNEQFF.

The genes are TRBV9 and TRBJ2-7; 7 positions match TRBD2. J gave up 6 bases and V 3 bases, and 12 bases lay outside the gene matches. The germline CDR1 and CDR2 sequences are SGDLS and YYNGEE. The length of the CDR3 is 15 residues. Here the CDR3 reads CASSDLPAGVTEQYF. The DNA for the CDR3 is TGTGCCAGCAGCGACCTCCCGGCGGGAGTGACCGAGCAGTACTTC.

The table lists this clone with a few counts. The chain carries TRBV30 and TRBJ2-7; 8 nucleotides match TRBD2. Unmatched junction bases numbered 6, after V lost 5 bases and J lost 0 bases. The CDR3 spans 14 residues. The germline V gene has CDR1 GTSNPN and CDR2 SVGIG (reference sequence). In DNA, the CDR3 is TGTGCCTGGTTGAACGGGGGGGACTCCTACGAGCAGTACTTC. This codes for CAWLNGGDSYEQYF.

This clone was observed a handful of times. This chain joins TRBV11-2 and TRBJ2-1; perhaps TRBD1 as D (6 bases). This CDR3 region has 15 residues. The V gene's germline CDR1 is SGHAT and CDR2 FQNNGV. V was clipped by 1 base and J by 2 bases, with 9 bases between them. Written as DNA, the CDR3 is TGTGCCAGCAGCTTAGGGGGGACACCCTACAATGAGCAGTTCTTC. This gives the protein CASSLGGTPYNEQFF.

The V and J genes are TRBV29-1 and TRBJ2-1, with D tentatively TRBD1 (6 bases). The CDR3 sequence is 15 residues long. Per germline, CDR1 SQVTM and CDR2 ANQGSEA. Deletions cut 3 bases from V and 0 bases from J, with 12 bases between. The CDR3 nucleotides are TGCAGCGTTGACACGACAGGACGCTCCTACAATGAGCAGTTCTTC. This encodes CSVDTTGRSYNEQFF.

CDR3 in DNA: TGCAGCGGGAGAGGTAGGGACACTGAAGCTTTCTTT. Amino acids: CSGRGRDTEAFF. The genes are TRBV29-1 and TRBJ1-1; D remains ambiguous. The CDR3 is 12 amino acids. Per the germline V gene, CDR1 is SQVTM and CDR2 is ANQGSEA. V was shortened by 7 bases and J by 3 bases, with 12 bases between the two germline ends.

The table lists this clone with a few counts. This chain uses TRBV11-2 with TRBJ2-2; weak D call: TRBD2 (6 bases). In germline, CDR1 is SGHAT, CDR2 FQNNGV. V dropped 5 bases and J dropped 2 bases, with 12 bases sitting between them. This CDR3 region has 15 residues. Here the CDR3 DNA reads TGTGCCAGCAGCCCGTGGGAGGACAACACCGGGGAGCTGTTTTTT. This encodes CASSPWEDNTGELFF.

The gene calls are TRBV6-5 and TRBJ2-7; D is ambiguous. From germline, CDR1 is MNHEY and CDR2 SVGAGI. V was shortened by 6 bases and J by 2 bases, with 8 bases between the two germline ends. This CDR3 comprises 12 residues. This chain's CDR3 is CASSQPPYEQYF. CDR3 sequence (DNA): TGTGCCAGCAGCCAGCCTCCCTACGAGCAGTACTTC.

This rearrangement joins TRBV29-1 to TRBJ2-2; D gene ambiguous. Germline CDR1 reads SQVTM; CDR2 reads ANQGSEA. Trimming shortened V by 4 bases and J by 4 bases, and 4 bases separated the two germline ends. CDR3 size: 11 residues. CDR3: CSVVATGELFF. The DNA of the CDR3 is TGCAGCGTTGTGGCCACCGGGGAGCTGTTTTTT.

The chain recombines TRBV11-2 with TRBJ2-6; D tentatively fits TRBD1 or TRBD2 (6 bases each). Germline-derived CDR1 and CDR2 are SGHAT and FQNNGV. Trimming removed 5 bases from V and 1 base from J, with 18 bases in between. The CDR3 is made up of 18 amino acids. The CDR3 sequence: CASSPRGVLGSGANVLTF. The CDR3 bases are TGTGCCAGCAGCCCAAGGGGGGTCCTTGGGTCTGGGGCCAACGTCCTGACTTTC.

This clone was seen once. Since a far larger clone is one base different, this is likely a read error. V is TRBV5-1 and J is TRBJ2-1; D is possibly TRBD2 (7 bases). Germline loops: CDR1 SGHRS, CDR2 YFSETQ. This CDR3 has 12 residues. With 4 bases removed from V and 10 bases from J, the gap between germline ends came to 12 bases. For the CDR3, the DNA is TGCGCCAGCAGCGCGGGGGCCTACGAGCAGTTCTTC. This codes for CASSAGAYEQFF.

CDR3 in amino acids: CASRVIAGGSYNEQFF. CDR3 in DNA: TGTGCCAGCAGGGTCATAGCGGGAGGCTCCTACAATGAGCAGTTCTTC. The gene calls are TRBV14 and TRBJ2-1, with 10 bases fitting TRBD2. This CDR3 is 16 amino acids long. The germline V gene has CDR1 SGHDN and CDR2 FVKESK. V lost 6 bases to trimming and J lost 0 bases; unmatched junction nucleotides: 5.

This clone occurred a few times. The chain carries TRBV28 and TRBJ2-7; D is unclear. The CDR3 runs 13 residues. Trimming took off 2 bases at V and 0 bases at J, with 5 bases between the two ends. Germline V gene data show CDR1 as MDHEN and CDR2 as SYDVKM. CDR3 nucleotides: TGTGCCAGCAGTTTAACCTCCTCCTACGAGCAGTACTTC. Protein product: CASSLTSSYEQYF.

In its sample, this clone was seen a few times. The CDR3 loop is CAWIETDTQYF. CDR3 DNA: TGTGCCTGGATAGAGACAGATACGCAGTATTTT. This sequence joins TRBV30 and TRBJ2-3; D is unresolved. CDR1 and CDR2 (germline): GTSNPN, SVGIG (reference sequence). V was pared by 4 bases and J by 3 bases, with 5 bases between. The CDR3 sequence is 11 residues long.

This clone showed up just once. The chain couples TRBV2 to TRBJ1-2; TRBD1 is a possible D gene (5 bases). V lost 1 base to trimming and J lost 4 bases, with 7 bases between them. This CDR3 is built from 13 residues. Germline V gene data show CDR1 as SNHLY and CDR2 as FYNNEI. CDR3 loop: CASSEGGIYGYTF. CDR3 DNA: TGTGCCAGCAGTGAAGGGGGGATCTATGGCTACACCTTC.

This chain connects TRBV7-9 to TRBJ1-1; a possible D gene is TRBD1 (6 bases). Germline loops: CDR1 SEHNR, CDR2 FQNEAQ (reference sequence). Trimming removed 3 bases at V and 4 bases at J, with 9 bases between. This CDR3 has 13 amino acids. CDR3 region: CASSLVGATEAFF. CDR3 nucleotide sequence: TGTGCCAGCAGCTTGGTGGGGGCCACTGAAGCTTTCTTT.